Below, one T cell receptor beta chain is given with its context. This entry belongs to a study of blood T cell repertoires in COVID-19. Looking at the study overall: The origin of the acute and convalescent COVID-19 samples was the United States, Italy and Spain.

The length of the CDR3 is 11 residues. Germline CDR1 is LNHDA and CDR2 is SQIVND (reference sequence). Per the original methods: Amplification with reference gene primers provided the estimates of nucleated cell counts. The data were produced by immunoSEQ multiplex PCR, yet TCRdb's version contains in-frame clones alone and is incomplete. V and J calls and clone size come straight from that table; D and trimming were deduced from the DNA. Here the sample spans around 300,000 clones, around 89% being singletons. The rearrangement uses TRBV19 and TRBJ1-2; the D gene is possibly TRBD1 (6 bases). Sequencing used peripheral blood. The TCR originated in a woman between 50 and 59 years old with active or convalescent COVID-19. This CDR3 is CATTGNYGYTF. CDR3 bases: TGTGCGACTACAGGGAACTATGGCTACACCTTC. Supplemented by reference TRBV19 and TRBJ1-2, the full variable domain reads DGGITQSPKYLFRKEGQNVTLSCEQNLNHDAMYWYRQDPGQGLRLIYYSQIVNDFQKGDIAEGYSVSREKKESFPLTVTSAQKNPTAFYLCATTGNYGYTFGSGTRLTVV.